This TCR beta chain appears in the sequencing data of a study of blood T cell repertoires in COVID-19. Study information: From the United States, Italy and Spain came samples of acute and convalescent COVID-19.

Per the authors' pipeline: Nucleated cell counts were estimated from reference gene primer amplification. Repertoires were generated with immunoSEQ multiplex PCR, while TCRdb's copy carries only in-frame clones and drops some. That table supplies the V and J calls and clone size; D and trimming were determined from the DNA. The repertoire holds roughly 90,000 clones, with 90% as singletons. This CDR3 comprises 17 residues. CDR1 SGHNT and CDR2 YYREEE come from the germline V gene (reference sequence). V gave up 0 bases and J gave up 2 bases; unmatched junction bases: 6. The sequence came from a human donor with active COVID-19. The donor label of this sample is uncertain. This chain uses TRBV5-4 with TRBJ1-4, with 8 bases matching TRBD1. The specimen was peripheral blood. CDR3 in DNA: TGTGCCAGCAGCTTGGAAGCAGGGGGCGTTACTAATGAAAAACTGTTTTTT. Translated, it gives CASSLEAGGVTNEKLFF. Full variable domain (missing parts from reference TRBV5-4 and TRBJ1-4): ETGVTQSPTHLIKTRGQQVTLRCSSQSGHNTVSWYQQALGQGPQFIFQYYREEENGRGNFPPRFSGLQFPNYSSELNVNALELDDSALYLCASSLEAGGVTNEKLFFGSGTQLSVL.